This TCR beta chain was identified during a study of blood T cell repertoires in COVID-19. Only a few counts were recorded for this clone. This CDR3 region has 15 residues. Germline CDR1 and CDR2: SGHRS and YFSETQ. Trimming cost V 3 bases and J 6 bases, with 16 bases left between them. Assay: immunoSEQ multiplex PCR; the TCRdb copy retains only in-frame clones and omits some. The sample records about 24,000 clones, roughly 89% being singletons. The chain carries TRBV5-1 and TRBJ1-5; weak D call: TRBD1 (6 bases). The sequenced material came from peripheral blood. This receptor was obtained from a human donor in a cohort sampled during active COVID-19. The CDR3 here is CASSSAPGAGQPQHF. For the CDR3, the DNA is TGCGCCAGCAGCTCTGCTCCAGGGGCCGGTCAGCCCCAGCATTTT.